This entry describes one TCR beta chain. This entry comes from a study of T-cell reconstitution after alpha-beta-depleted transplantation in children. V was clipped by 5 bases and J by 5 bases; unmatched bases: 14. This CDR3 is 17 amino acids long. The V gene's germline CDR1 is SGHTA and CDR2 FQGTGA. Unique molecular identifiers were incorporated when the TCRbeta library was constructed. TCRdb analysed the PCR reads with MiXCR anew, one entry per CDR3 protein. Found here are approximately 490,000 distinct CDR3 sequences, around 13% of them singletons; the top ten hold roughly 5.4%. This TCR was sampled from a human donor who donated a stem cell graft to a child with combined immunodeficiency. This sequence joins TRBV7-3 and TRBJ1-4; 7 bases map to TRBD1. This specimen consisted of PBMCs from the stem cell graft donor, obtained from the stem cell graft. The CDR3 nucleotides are TGTGCCAGCAGCACCCCCTCCCGACAGGGTTTAAATGAAAAACTGTTTTTT. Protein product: CASSTPSRQGLNEKLFF. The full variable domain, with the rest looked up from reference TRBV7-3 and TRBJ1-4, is GAGVSQTPSNKVTEKGKYVELRCDPISGHTALYWYRQSLGQGPEFLIYFQGTGAADDSGLPNDRFFAVRPEGSVSTLKIQRTERGDSAVYLCASSTPSRQGLNEKLFFGSGTQLSVL.